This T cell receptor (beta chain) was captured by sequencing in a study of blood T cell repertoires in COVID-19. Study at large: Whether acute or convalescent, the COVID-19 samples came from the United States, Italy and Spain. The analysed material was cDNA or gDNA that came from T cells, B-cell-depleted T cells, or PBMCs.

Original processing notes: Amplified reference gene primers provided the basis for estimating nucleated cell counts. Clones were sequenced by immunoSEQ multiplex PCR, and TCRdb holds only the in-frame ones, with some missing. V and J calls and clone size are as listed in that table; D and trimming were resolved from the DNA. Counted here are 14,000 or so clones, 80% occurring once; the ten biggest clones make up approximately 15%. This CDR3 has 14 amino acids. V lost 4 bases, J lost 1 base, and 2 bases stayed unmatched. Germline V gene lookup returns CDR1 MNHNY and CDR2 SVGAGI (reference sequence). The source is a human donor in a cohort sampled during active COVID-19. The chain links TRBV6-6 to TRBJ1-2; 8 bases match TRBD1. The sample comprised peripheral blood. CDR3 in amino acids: CASSWDRLNYGYTF. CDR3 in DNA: TGTGCCAGCAGTTGGGACAGGCTTAACTATGGCTACACCTTC.